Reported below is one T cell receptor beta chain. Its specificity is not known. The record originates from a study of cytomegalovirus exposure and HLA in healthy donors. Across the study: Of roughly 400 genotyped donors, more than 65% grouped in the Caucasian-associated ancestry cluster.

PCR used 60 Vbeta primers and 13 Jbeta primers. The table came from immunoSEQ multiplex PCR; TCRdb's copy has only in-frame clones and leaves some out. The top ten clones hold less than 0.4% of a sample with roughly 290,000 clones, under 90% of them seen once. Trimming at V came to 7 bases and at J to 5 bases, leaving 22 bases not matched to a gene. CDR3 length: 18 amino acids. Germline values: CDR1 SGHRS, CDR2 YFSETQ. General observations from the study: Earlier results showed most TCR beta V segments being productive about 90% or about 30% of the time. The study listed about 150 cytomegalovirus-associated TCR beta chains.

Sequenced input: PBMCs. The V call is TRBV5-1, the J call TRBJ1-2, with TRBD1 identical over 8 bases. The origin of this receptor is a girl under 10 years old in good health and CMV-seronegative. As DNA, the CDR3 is TGCGCCAGCGCCTATATAATCTCGTGGGACAGGAAATCGTATGGCTACACCTTC. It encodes CASAYIISWDRKSYGYTF.